One sample yielded the 14 T cell receptor beta chains listed below, sequenced in a study of blood T cell repertoires in COVID-19. Measured with immunoSEQ multiplex PCR; TCRdb has only the in-frame clones, and not every one. The table lists tens of thousands of clones, 88% of them singletons, with approximately 30% in the top ten. Material: peripheral blood. The source is a man aged 50 or older with acute or convalescent COVID-19.

This clone was counted a few times. The chain has TRBV9 and TRBJ1-1, with 8 nucleotides matching TRBD1. After removal of 2 bases from V and 3 bases from J, the junction contained 6 bases not matched to a gene. Germline loops: CDR1 SGDLS, CDR2 YYNGEE. The CDR3 runs 15 residues. The CDR3 DNA follows: TGTGCCAGCAGCGTCGACAACAGGGGGGACACTGAAGCTTTCTTT. Its translation: CASSVDNRGDTEAFF.

J is TRBJ2-5 and V is TRBV5-1, with 10 bases that match TRBD2. Germline V gene sequence: CDR1 SGHRS, CDR2 YFSETQ. This CDR3 has 15 residues. V dropped 6 bases and J dropped 7; count of bases not matched to a gene: 12. The CDR3 DNA reads as TGCGCCAGCACCCTCAGCGGGGGGGATCAGGGGACCCAGTACTTC. Translating it yields CASTLSGGDQGTQYF.

This clone was found once. V is TRBV12-5 and J is TRBJ2-1, with D possibly being TRBD2 (6 bases). The CDR3 length is 16 residues. Trimming cost V 5 bases and J 3 bases, with 17 bases left between them. CDR1 is LGHNT and CDR2 is FRNRAP in the germline V gene. The CDR3 sequence: CASGQPLRGDYNEQFF. The CDR3 DNA follows: TGTGCTAGTGGTCAACCTCTCCGCGGGGACTACAATGAGCAGTTCTTC.

The chain employs TRBV12-3 or TRBV12-4 and TRBJ1-1; D gene unclear. V lost 5 bases and J 1 base, leaving 8 bases between the germline ends. The CDR3 length is 13 residues. For the CDR3, the DNA is TGTGCCAGCAGTCAGGCCCCGAACACTGAAGCTTTCTTT. This codes for CASSQAPNTEAFF.

The chain links TRBV5-1 to TRBJ2-7; possibly TRBD1 for D (6 bases). CDR3 length: 15 residues. Germline CDR1 reads SGHRS; CDR2 reads YFSETQ. V was pared by 1 base and J by 4 bases, with 15 bases between. The CDR3 region is CASSLKERGLYEQYF. The DNA for the CDR3 is TGCGCCAGCAGCTTGAAGGAAAGGGGGTTGTACGAGCAGTACTTC. Together with reference TRBV5-1 and TRBJ2-7, the CDR3 gives the full variable domain: KAGVTQTPRYLIKTRGQQVTLSCSPISGHRSVSWYQQTPGQGLQFLFEYFSETQRNKGNFPGRFSGRQFSNSRSEMNVSTLELGDSALYLCASSLKERGLYEQYFGPGTRLTVT.

This clone was found once. The rearrangement links TRBV11-2 to TRBJ1-2; possible D gene TRBD1, 5 bases. Deletions cut 3 bases from V and 2 bases from J, with 19 bases between. This CDR3 has 17 residues. Per germline, CDR1 SGHAT and CDR2 FQNNGV. The CDR3 nucleotides are TGTGCCAGCAGCTTTTCCGGACACCCCTCGGTAAACTATGGCTACACCTTC. Translated, it gives CASSFSGHPSVNYGYTF.

The genes are TRBV11-2 and TRBJ2-3; D might be TRBD1 (6 bases). The germline V gene encodes CDR1 SGHAT and CDR2 FQNNGV. V gave up 3 bases and J gave up 6 bases, with 13 bases separating them. This CDR3 has 14 residues. The CDR3: CASSLTGGGDTQYF. The CDR3 DNA reads as TGTGCCAGCAGCTTGACAGGTGGCGGGGATACGCAGTATTTT.

The CDR3 bases are TGTGCCAGCAGCTTTGGACAGAGCTCCTATAATTCACCCCTCCACTTT. It is translated as CASSFGQSSYNSPLHF. The chain uses TRBV5-4 and TRBJ1-6; D is possibly TRBD1 (6 bases). In germline, CDR1 is SGHNT, CDR2 YYREEE (reference sequence). V lost 2 bases and J 0 bases, leaving 9 bases between the germline ends. There are 16 residues in the CDR3.

The chain has TRBV19 and TRBJ1-5, with TRBD1 as a possible D gene (5 bases). Germline lookup yields CDR1 LNHDA and CDR2 SQIVND (reference sequence). CDR3 length equals 14 residues. Trimming removed 5 bases from V and 3 bases from J, with 11 bases in between. Here the CDR3 DNA reads TGTGCCAGTAGTGACAGACAGCCCAATCAGCCCCAGCATTTT. It is translated as CASSDRQPNQPQHF.

The V call is TRBV28, the J call TRBJ2-7; weak D call: TRBD1 (6 bases). The ends were cut back, 2 bases at V and 1 base at J, with 6 bases in the middle. In germline, CDR1 is MDHEN, CDR2 SYDVKM. This CDR3 is built from 13 residues. The CDR3 region has the DNA TGTGCCAGCAGTTTAGGACAGTCCTACGAGCAGTACTTC. Its protein product is CASSLGQSYEQYF.

The chain joins TRBV28 to TRBJ1-5, with 8 bases matching TRBD1. This CDR3 is 17 amino acids long. The germline gives CDR1 MDHEN, CDR2 SYDVKM. With 3 bases clipped from V and 2 bases from J, the junction kept 9 bases outside the gene matches. The DNA for the CDR3 is TGTGCCAGCAGTTTGGGTACAGGGGGGATGGGCAATCAGCCCCAGCATTTT. Translated, it gives CASSLGTGGMGNQPQHF.

The rearrangement joins TRBV5-4 to TRBJ2-4, with TRBD2 as a possible D gene (6 bases). Germline-derived CDR1 and CDR2 are SGHNT and YYREEE (reference sequence). The CDR3 contains 15 residues. V gave up 3 bases and J gave up 6 bases, with 16 bases separating them. The CDR3 spells CASSSPTGDANIQYF. As DNA, the CDR3 is TGTGCCAGCAGCTCACCCACGGGAGATGCAAACATTCAGTACTTC.

J is TRBJ2-1 and V is TRBV4-2; 8 bases agree with TRBD2. The V segment lost 0 bases and the J segment 8 bases; nucleotides outside the gene matches: 12. The germline CDR1 and CDR2 sequences are LGHNA and YNFKEQ. The CDR3 loop spans 17 amino acids. The CDR3 is CASSQDQAGASGDEQFF. CDR3 nucleotide sequence: TGTGCCAGCAGCCAAGACCAAGCGGGGGCCTCTGGGGATGAGCAGTTCTTC.

The chain employs TRBV5-1 and TRBJ2-5, with TRBD2 matching 9 bases. Looked up from germline, CDR1 is SGHRS and CDR2 is YFSETQ. V trimming: 4 bases; J trimming: 1 base; junction bases outside the gene matches: 5. The CDR3 is 15 residues long. In DNA form, the CDR3 reads TGCGCCAGCAGCAGACCGACTAGCGGCCAAGAGACCCAGTACTTC. It yields the protein CASSRPTSGQETQYF.